This TCR beta chain stems from a study of cytomegalovirus exposure and HLA in healthy donors (dated by TCRdb to 2016 to 2017). Some background on the complete study: According to an earlier analysis of a few hundred of the donors, roughly 180 million T cells yielded 117 million unique TCR beta sequences and around 300 Gb of sequence data. About 320 gigabases of sequencing data and some 85 million unique TCR sequences were included in an early release covering about 600 HLA-typed donors. Of the approximately 400 genotyped donors, roughly 80% fell in the genetic ancestry cluster associated with self-reported Caucasian donors. The aim of the study was to test whether cataloging public T cell receptors could identify signatures of past pathogen exposure. The study profiled the T cell repertoires of under 850 subjects by immunosequencing and related them to cytomegalovirus serostatus. Along with the roughly 670-subject first cohort, a separate validation cohort of over a hundred different subjects was used. High-throughput TCR immunosequencing, statistical association of individual TCRs with disease status, and machine learning were combined to predict cytomegalovirus infection status. To study patterns of TCR occurrence, a later analysis re-analyzed previously published TCR beta repertoires from around 700 donors and added high-resolution HLA genotyping. Rather than drawing on any new phenotypic data, the later analysis identified candidate immune exposures from TCR beta sequences and the way those sequences occurred across donors. An earlier analysis of more than 450 of the donors used high-throughput TCR beta sequencing to judge whether each TCR beta V gene segment behaved as functional or pseudogenic. Donor age, sex, ethnicity and CMV serostatus were compiled together with the repertoire data. Genome-wide SNP genotypes for about 60% of the roughly 700 donors were used in a later genetic analysis, which treated that subset as a discovery cohort. Every repertoire in the discovery cohort had been generated on one and the same sequencing platform. Class I and class II HLA loci were covered by the typing at four-digit resolution. The number of typed donors differed by locus: about 629-630 for A, B, C, DRB1 and DQB1; some 500 for DQA1; around 580 for DPA1; and some 450 for DPB1. Several DR-DQ haplotypes were treated as single units for association and clustering because of strong linkage in the cohort. Among about 400 genotyped donors of the cohort, an average of roughly 230,000 unique TCR beta nucleotide sequences was sequenced per donor, of which about 19% were non-productive.

Via the germline V gene, CDR1 is SGHRS and CDR2 YFSETQ. V and J lose 1 base and 2 bases, and a span of 10 bases separates them. Including cysteine and phenylalanine, the CDR3 has 14 amino acids. Here the CDR3 DNA is all that survives: 42 bases in frame from base 1. Library method: the immunoSEQ multiplex PCR assay. A mixture of 60 forward primers for TCR Vbeta segments and 13 reverse primers for TCR Jbeta segments was used in the multiplex PCR. Amplification of the CDR3 region of rearranged TCR beta genes was performed with a multiplex PCR assay on genomic DNA. Amplified TCR beta libraries were sequenced as 87-base-pair reads on the Illumina HiSeq System. As for how the authors treated the data: A later analysis tallied tens of millions of unique TCR beta chains across the 700 or so repertoires, and about 10 million of those chains were shared by two or more donors. Raw reads were error-corrected and collapsed into unique sequences by a nearest-neighbor algorithm in which closely related sequences were merged to remove PCR and sequencing errors. V, D and J gene segments were assigned by aligning CDR3 sequences to IMGT reference sequences. For a sequence to be retained, a match of at least six nucleotides was required to both a V gene segment and a J gene segment. A rearrangement counted as productive if the CDR3 had no stop codons and remained in frame with V and J, and every other rearrangement counted as non-productive. Following IMGT convention, CDR3 was defined as the stretch from the second conserved V-encoded cysteine to the conserved J-encoded phenylalanine. In an earlier analysis of some 550 of the donors, sequences lacking an unambiguous match to a single V gene segment were excluded. An earlier analysis of fewer than 750 of the donors called V segments functional above 56.7% productive rearrangements and segregating when the between-donor standard deviation exceeded 5%. To diagnose cytomegalovirus status from the catalog of TCR beta chain sequences, a statistical classification framework was built. V and J gene assignment, in a later analysis, came from comparing TCR nucleotide sequences with IMGT/GENE-DB human TR gene sequences. A later analysis assigned CDR3 sequences and most-parsimonious VDJ recombination scenarios with the TCRdist pipeline. In a later analysis, each TCR beta chain was defined by its CDR3 amino acid sequence together with its V-gene family, and reads without a unique V-gene family were excluded. In a later analysis, 500 to 700 highly shared, low-generation-probability nucleotide sequences were removed to address suspected cross-contamination and a sequencing artifact. In a later analysis, a clonal expansion index was calculated for each public chain from normalized within-repertoire ranks of inferred template counts. Generation probabilities in a later analysis came from a VDJ recombination model fitted to out-of-frame rearrangements, and those results were checked against IGoR. A later analysis scored TCR-TCR, TCR-HLA and TCR-CMV co-occurrence with hypergeometric tests, applying a repertoire-size bias correction to TCR pairs. To estimate false discovery rates, a later analysis permuted the HLA or CMV assignments 20 times. In a later analysis, co-occurring TCRs were grouped using DBSCAN, and TCRdist sequence similarity was added for clustering within HLA-allele-positive subsets. Repertoires with fewer than 30,000 or more than 120,000 public chains, plus five repertoires with anomalous nucleotide sharing, were excluded from co-occurrence clustering. Held by TCRdb, this immuneACCESS table contains in-frame sequences only and omits some clones. Under half of the omission traces to an unresolved V gene where checked; the cause of the rest is unknown. V, J and clone size were drawn from that table, and D and trimming were deduced from the DNA. This sample lists 160,000 or so clones; 80% were detected once. In total, the top ten clones hold 9.7% of the sample.

The full study reports these points: When HLA alleles, especially DR and DQ, strongly co-occurred, TCR associations were difficult to assign to individual alleles. V-gene and J-gene trimming of TCR beta chains was associated with a missense DCLRE1C variant in a later genetic analysis, and the association was replicated in an independent cohort. The authors suggested that the approach could potentially be generalized to other disease states and immunological phenotypes. According to a later analysis, TCR association rates differed among HLA loci, with DRB1 alleles showing the most associated TCRs and HLA-C alleles showing the fewest. Linkage disequilibrium might explain the correlated functional status among segregating V segments, but an unknown experimental factor could not be excluded. Sequencing depth was assumed to be roughly uniform across donors in the presence/absence analyses, though that assumption may not hold. Some IMGT-functional V segments, including TRBV6-2 and TRBV6-3, could not be distinguished by the 87-base-pair reads and were therefore excluded. The classifier was reported to diagnose cytomegalovirus status with high specificity and sensitivity in both the original and validation cohorts. Because HLA typing was missing for some donors at each locus, association tests included only the typed subset. While some public TCRs were present in many individuals, most TCR sequences turned up only very rarely across donors. Some 16 rarely observed V segments, including chromosome 9 orphons, were excluded from the earlier analysis of approximately 500 of the donors because counts were too low. According to a later analysis, parvovirus B19, influenza, CMV and Epstein-Barr virus appeared linked to several top co-occurrence clusters. A cluster of highly shared sequence variants was judged likely to represent a technical artifact of the sequencing pipeline. In this cohort, only TCR beta chains were sequenced, and detectable features were limited by the absence of alpha or paired-chain data. In an earlier analysis of 587 of the donors, most TCR beta V segments appeared in productive rearrangements about 87% or about 30% of the time, broadly matching IMGT annotations. The only immune exposure information available for the cohort was CMV serostatus. Compared with the 666-donor mean, donors in an Asian-associated ancestry cluster had fewer N-insertions in productive TCRs, according to a later genetic analysis. A further reported finding was that TCR beta sequences accurately predicted the HLA-A and HLA-B alleles for most subjects in the first cohort. A few of the identified cytomegalovirus-associated TCR beta chains were confirmed in vitro to be specific for cytomegalovirus antigens. A later analysis found that HLA-associated TCR beta chains were more clonally expanded and had lower generation probabilities than equally common non-associated chains. According to a later analysis, most CMV-associated TCR beta chains appeared to be HLA-restricted, and the HLA associations seemed to be driven largely by CMV exposure. At a false discovery rate of 0.05, a later analysis linked under 20,000 TCR beta sequences to specific HLA alleles. In the study, 164 TCR beta chains were listed as associated with cytomegalovirus.

In total, 666 healthy bone marrow donors made up the cohort. At the time of sampling, every cohort member was nominally healthy, though immune exposures that went unrecorded were likely present. The donor was CMV seropositive and belonged to the group of a few hundred seropositive cohort members. Each donor provided a peripheral blood sample, and peripheral blood mononuclear cells were used for TCR beta sequencing. The Qiagen DNeasy Blood Extraction Kit was used to extract genomic DNA from the blood cell samples. A remark on this clone: Its recognized antigen is unknown. No clone much larger than this one lies a single base away; base qualities are absent.

The source of this sequence is a man aged 18 to 29 in good health and CMV-seropositive. This receptor chain uses TRBV5-1 and TRBJ2-7; no confident D gene assignment can be made. The source material was PBMCs. The encoded CDR3 is CASSLIPATYEQYF. Here is the DNA: TGCGCCAGCAGCTTGATTCCCGCGACCTACGAGCAGTACTTC. Outside the CDR3, residues come from the reference TRBV5-1 and TRBJ2-7 proteins, so the full variable domain is: KAGVTQTPRYLIKTRGQQVTLSCSPISGHRSVSWYQQTPGQGLQFLFEYFSETQRNKGNFPGRFSGRQFSNSRSEMNVSTLELGDSALYLCASSLIPATYEQYFGPGTRLTVT.